Below are 25 T cell receptor beta chains sequenced from a single sample in a study of OX40 agonist ivuxolimab in advanced cancers. To prepare the library, the immunoSEQ multiplex PCR assay was applied. TCRdb re-hosts the immuneACCESS table, in-frame sequences only. Its copies lack some clones; in the studies checked, an unresolved V gene accounts for under half of them, and the cause for the rest is not known. The sample profile shows tens of thousands of clones; around 90% of them were found once. In total, the top ten clones hold 0.15% to 0.2% of the sample. The specimen comprised CD4+ or CD8+ T cells sorted from blood, sampled in a trial of the OX40 agonist ivuxolimab. These receptors all stem from an adult with an advanced solid tumor such as melanoma, head and neck, liver or kidney cancer.

The chain couples TRBV5-4 to TRBJ1-2, with a tentative D call TRBD1 (5 bases). CDR3 size: 13 residues. V lost 0 bases, J lost 4 bases, and 7 bases lay in between. CDR1 is SGHNT, CDR2 YYREEE, per germline (reference sequence). The CDR3 DNA reads TGTGCCAGCAGCTTGGCAGGGACCTATGGCTACACCTTC. Encoded protein: CASSLAGTYGYTF.

This sequence joins TRBV7-9 and TRBJ2-3; D is unclear. The V end was cut by 2 bases, the J end by 4 bases, with 13 bases between. The germline CDR1 and CDR2 sequences are SEHNR and FQNEAQ (reference sequence). This CDR3 is 15 amino acids long. The chain's CDR3 is CASSLNLGRADTQYF. The CDR3 DNA reads as TGTGCCAGCAGCTTAAACCTGGGCCGCGCAGATACGCAGTATTTT.

The V call is TRBV20-1, the J call TRBJ2-1, with D unresolved. The CDR3 contains 11 residues. The V end lost 0 bases, the J end lost 8 bases, and 5 bases lay between the germline ends. Germline V gene sequence: CDR1 DFQATT, CDR2 SNEGSKA (reference sequence). For the CDR3, the DNA is TGCAGTGCTAGAGATAAGCATGAGCAGTTCTTC. As protein: CSARDKHEQFF.

DNA of the CDR3: TGCGCCAGCAGTGAGAGGTGGACTGGCACTGAAGCTTTCTTT. As protein: CASSERWTGTEAFF. V and J are TRBV10-1 and TRBJ1-1; D is uncertain. The CDR3 spans 14 residues. Germline V lookup: CDR1 WNHNN, CDR2 SYGVQD (reference sequence). Trimming took 2 bases from V and 4 from J, leaving 11 bases between them.

V is TRBV13 and J is TRBJ2-3, with 10 positions matching TRBD2. Germline V gives CDR1 PRHDT, CDR2 FYEKMQ (reference sequence). Germline trimming cut 5 bases from V and 5 bases from J; bases unmatched to any gene: 7. This CDR3 region has 15 residues. CDR3 amino acids: CASSISGRLGDTQYF. The CDR3, as DNA: TGTGCCAGCAGCATTAGCGGGAGGCTGGGAGATACGCAGTATTTT.

This chain connects TRBV11-3 to TRBJ2-2; unclear D gene. V gave up 2 bases and J gave up 4 bases, with 5 bases separating them. This CDR3 region has 13 residues. Germline CDR1 SGHNT, CDR2 YENEEA. CDR3 coding DNA: TGTGCCAGCAGCTTAAGGCCCACCGGGGAGCTGTTTTTT. Encoded protein: CASSLRPTGELFF.

This clone was seen once. The chain is built from TRBV6-1 and TRBJ1-1, with 9 bases fitting TRBD1. The CDR3 sequence is 14 residues long. Germline CDR1 reads MNHNS; CDR2 reads SASEGT. V lost 6 bases and J lost 3; bases outside the gene matches: 5. The CDR3 DNA follows: TGTGCCAGCAGAGTCCGACAGGGGGACACTGAAGCTTTCTTT. This codes for CASRVRQGDTEAFF.

V gene TRBV7-3 combines with J gene TRBJ2-2, with no clear D. The germline V gene has CDR1 SGHTA and CDR2 FQGTGA. The CDR3 consists of 15 residues. V lost 2 bases and J 4 bases, leaving 11 bases between the germline ends. The CDR3 loop is CASSLLPDITGELFF. The CDR3 coding sequence is TGTGCCAGCAGCTTACTGCCCGATATCACCGGGGAGCTGTTTTTT.

The chain recombines TRBV4-2 with TRBJ1-2, with a tentative D call TRBD1 (6 bases). Trimming stripped 0 bases from V and 7 bases from J, with 15 bases between. The CDR3 extends over 15 amino acids. CDR1 is LGHNA and CDR2 is YNFKEQ in the germline V gene. Here the CDR3 DNA reads TGTGCCAGCAGCCAAGATTTGCGGGGGGCGGCTGGCTACACCTTC. As protein: CASSQDLRGAAGYTF.

This chain joins TRBV19 and TRBJ2-3; D possibly corresponds to TRBD2 (6 bases). V was pared by 4 bases and J by 3 bases, with 8 bases between. Germline V lookup: CDR1 LNHDA, CDR2 SQIVND (reference sequence). There are 13 residues in the CDR3. CDR3 residues: CASSKGLTDTQYF. The CDR3 region has the DNA TGTGCCAGTAGTAAGGGACTTACAGATACGCAGTATTTT.

A few counts support this clone. This chain uses TRBV18 with TRBJ1-3; 7 positions match TRBD1. With V trimmed by 2 bases and J by 0 bases, 13 bases remained unmatched. The germline V gene encodes CDR1 KGHSH and CDR2 LQKENI. The CDR3 extends over 19 amino acids. CDR3 sequence: CASSPGTAADFTSGNTIYF. In nucleotides, the CDR3 is TGTGCCAGCTCACCAGGGACAGCCGCCGACTTCACCTCTGGAAACACCATATATTTT.

The gene calls are TRBV7-9 and TRBJ1-1; no clear D. The V end lost 2 bases, the J end lost 1 base, and 14 bases lay between the germline ends. There are 16 residues in the CDR3. Germline V gives CDR1 SEHNR, CDR2 FQNEAQ (reference sequence). The CDR3 loop is CASSLQAGRSNTEAFF. The CDR3 nucleotides are TGTGCCAGCAGCTTACAGGCGGGCAGGTCGAACACTGAAGCTTTCTTT.

The chain combines TRBV28 with TRBJ1-1; D not resolved. V lost 6 bases and J 1 base, leaving 12 bases between the germline ends. The V gene's germline CDR1 is MDHEN and CDR2 SYDVKM. The CDR3 runs to 14 residues. The CDR3 sequence is CASRDLPGNTEAFF. The CDR3 DNA follows: TGTGCCAGCAGAGACCTTCCGGGGAACACTGAAGCTTTCTTT.

This chain connects TRBV19 to TRBJ2-3; D uncertain. V dropped 1 base and J dropped 0 bases, with 5 bases sitting between them. The CDR3 covers 14 residues. Germline-derived CDR1 and CDR2 are LNHDA and SQIVND (reference sequence). The CDR3 is CASSIGVSTDTQYF. DNA for the CDR3: TGTGCCAGTAGTATAGGCGTTAGCACAGATACGCAGTATTTT.

In its sample, this clone was seen once. The V and J genes are TRBV7-2 and TRBJ2-2; D is undetermined. The CDR3 loop spans 14 amino acids. The germline V gene encodes CDR1 SGHTA and CDR2 FQGNSA. V gave up 3 bases and J gave up 5 bases, with 10 bases separating them. The CDR3 DNA reads as TGTGCCAGCAGCTTCTTCCTTCAGACCGGGGAGCTGTTTTTT. This translates into CASSFFLQTGELFF.

The V call is TRBV6-5, the J call TRBJ2-3; possibly TRBD2 for D (6 bases). The CDR3 length is 15 residues. The V end lost 2 bases, the J end lost 6 bases, and 15 bases lay between the germline ends. Germline values: CDR1 MNHEY, CDR2 SVGAGI. The CDR3 DNA reads TGTGCCAGCAGTTACGCGGCAGCGGGCAGGGATACGCAGTATTTT. Its translation: CASSYAAAGRDTQYF.

The chain recombines TRBV30 with TRBJ2-7; 8 bases agree with TRBD1. Losses at the gene ends were 5 bases for V and 4 bases for J; bases not matched to a gene: 7. Germline V lookup: CDR1 GTSNPN, CDR2 SVGIG (reference sequence). CDR3 length: 13 amino acids. CDR3 sequence reads: CAWERTGIYEQYF. The CDR3 coding sequence is TGTGCCTGGGAGCGGACAGGGATTTACGAGCAGTACTTC.

This chain joins TRBV5-6 and TRBJ1-6; maybe TRBD1 (5 bases). V was cut by 4 bases and J by 5 bases, with 10 bases left in between. Germline CDR1 SGHDT, CDR2 YYEEEE. This CDR3 spans 14 amino acids. The CDR3 bases are TGTGCCAGCAGCAGGGGAGGGAATAATTCACCCCTCCACTTT. Protein product: CASSRGGNNSPLHF.

The chain carries TRBV10-3 and TRBJ2-5, with 8 bases that match TRBD2. Unmatched junction bases numbered 6, after V lost 6 bases and J lost 0 bases. This CDR3 has 15 residues. Germline V lookup: CDR1 ENHRY, CDR2 SYGVKD. CDR3 protein: CAISYAGGNQETQYF. CDR3 nucleotide sequence: TGTGCCATCAGCTACGCGGGGGGTAACCAAGAGACCCAGTACTTC.

This chain connects TRBV7-7 to TRBJ2-1; 12 nucleotides match TRBD1. V shed 3 bases, J shed 8 bases, and the junction held 2 bases outside the gene matches. The CDR3 contains 14 residues. Germline CDR1 is SSHAT and CDR2 is FNYEAQ (reference sequence). In nucleotides, the CDR3 is TGTGCCAGCAGCTTCGGGACAGGGGGCGATGAGCAGTTCTTC. This translates into CASSFGTGGDEQFF.

This chain joins TRBV21-1 and TRBJ2-1; the tabulated D call, TRBD2, remains unverified against the DNA. TRBV21-1 is an annotated pseudogene. The CDR3 runs to 15 residues. CDR3 amino acids: CASSPRRELYNEQFF. CDR3 coding DNA: TGTGCCAGCAGCCCCCGGAGGGAATTATACAATGAGCAGTTCTTC.

V is TRBV10-1 and J is TRBJ2-5; TRBD1 matches 9 bases. The CDR3 runs to 15 residues. Germline assignment: CDR1 WNHNN and CDR2 SYGVQD (reference sequence). V was pared by 0 bases and J by 2 bases, with 1 base of the junction left unmatched. The CDR3 nucleotides read TGCGCCAGCAGTGAGTCACAGGGGGCACAAGAGACCCAGTACTTC. It translates to CASSESQGAQETQYF.

The gene calls are TRBV29-1 and TRBJ2-2; D possibly corresponds to TRBD2 (6 bases). Per germline, CDR1 SQVTM and CDR2 ANQGSEA. The CDR3 sequence is 14 residues long. The V end was cut by 4 bases, the J end by 5 bases, with 14 bases between. The CDR3 reads CSVARSGRTGELFF. CDR3 DNA sequence: TGCAGCGTTGCACGGTCAGGGAGGACCGGGGAGCTGTTTTTT.

The V gene is TRBV28, the J gene TRBJ2-2; D may correspond to TRBD1 or TRBD2 (5 bases each). Trimming took 6 bases from V and 1 from J, leaving 15 bases between them. This CDR3 spans 16 amino acids. From germline, CDR1 is MDHEN and CDR2 SYDVKM. The CDR3 coding sequence is TGTGCCAGCAGACCGTGGACAAGCGGGAACACCGGGGAGCTGTTTTTT. Protein product: CASRPWTSGNTGELFF.

The V and J genes are TRBV6-6 and TRBJ1-1; no reliable D call. The CDR3 is made up of 13 amino acids. V gave up 10 bases and J gave up 1 base, with 13 bases separating them. Germline V gives CDR1 MNHNY, CDR2 SVGAGI (reference sequence). DNA for the CDR3: TGTGCCACGCTTGGTGTGGGGAACACTGAAGCTTTCTTT. Its translation: CATLGVGNTEAFF.